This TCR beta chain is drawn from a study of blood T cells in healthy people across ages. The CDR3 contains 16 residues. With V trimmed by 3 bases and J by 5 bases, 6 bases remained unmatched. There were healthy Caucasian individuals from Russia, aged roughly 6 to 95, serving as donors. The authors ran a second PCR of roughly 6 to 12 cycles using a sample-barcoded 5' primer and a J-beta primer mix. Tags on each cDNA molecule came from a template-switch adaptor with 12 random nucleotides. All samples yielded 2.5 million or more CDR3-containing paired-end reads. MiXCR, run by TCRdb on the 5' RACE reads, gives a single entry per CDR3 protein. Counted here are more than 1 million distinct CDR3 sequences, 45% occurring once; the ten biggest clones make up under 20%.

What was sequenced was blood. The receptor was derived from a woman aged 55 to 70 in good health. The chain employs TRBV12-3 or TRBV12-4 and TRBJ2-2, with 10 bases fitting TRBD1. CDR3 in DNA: TGTGCCAGCAGTTTTGGACAGGGGGTGAGGACCGGGGAGCTGTTTTTT. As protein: CASSFGQGVRTGELFF.